What follows are 10 T cell receptor beta chains derived from one specimen sequenced in a study of shared clonotypes between healthy human individuals. Repertoires were generated with immunoSEQ multiplex PCR, while TCRdb's copy carries only in-frame clones and drops some. Here the sample spans 470,000 or so clones, 70% to 85% being singletons. The sequenced sample consisted of PBMCs. These receptor sequences come from a woman in her forties in good health. Some clones in this sample may be carry-over from other donors' samples.

This clone has only one observation. The CDR3 loop reads CASSAGTSGILPYEQYF. In DNA form, the CDR3 reads TGCGCCAGCAGCGCCGGGACTAGCGGGATCCTACCCTACGAGCAGTACTTC. This rearrangement joins TRBV5-1 to TRBJ2-7; 13 bases agree with TRBD2. V lost 4 bases to trimming and J lost 2 bases; unmatched junction nucleotides: 9. Germline assignment: CDR1 SGHRS and CDR2 YFSETQ. The CDR3 spans 17 residues. Full variable domain (outside the CDR3, taken from reference TRBV5-1 and TRBJ2-7): KAGVTQTPRYLIKTRGQQVTLSCSPISGHRSVSWYQQTPGQGLQFLFEYFSETQRNKGNFPGRFSGRQFSNSRSEMNVSTLELGDSALYLCASSAGTSGILPYEQYFGPGTRLTVT.

To note about this clone: Since a much larger clone is just one base distant, this may be a read error. This CDR3 is CVSSSMSRANTIYF. The CDR3 DNA follows: TGTGTCAGCAGCTCTATGTCCAGGGCGAACACCATATATTTT. The chain couples TRBV11-2 to TRBJ1-3; weak D call: TRBD1 (5 bases). This CDR3 spans 14 amino acids. CDR1 and CDR2 from the germline V gene are SGHAT and FQNNGV.

This clone has a handful of counts. The chain couples TRBV27 to TRBJ2-3; 7 bases match TRBD1. After removal of 5 bases from V and 2 bases from J, the junction contained 10 bases not matched to a gene. The CDR3 extends over 16 amino acids. The germline V gene encodes CDR1 MNHEY and CDR2 SMNVEV (reference sequence). CDR3 loop: CASSAFSGGVTDTQYF. The CDR3 region has the DNA TGTGCCAGCAGTGCCTTCTCAGGGGGTGTCACAGATACGCAGTATTTT.

Concerning this clone itself: This sequence may be a read error, since a much larger clone differs from it by one base. The chain joins TRBV15 to TRBJ1-4, with D tentatively TRBD1 (5 bases). Germline V gives CDR1 LNHNV, CDR2 YYDKDF (reference sequence). The CDR3 extends over 14 amino acids. CDR3 protein: CAPSRGGESEKLFF. The DNA of the CDR3 is TGTGCCCCCAGCAGAGGAGGGGAGAGTGAAAAACTGTTTTTT. The complete variable domain, with remaining parts taken from reference TRBV15 and TRBJ1-4, reads DAMVIQNPRYQVTQFGKPVTLSCSQTLNHNVMYWYQQKSSQAPKLLFHYYDKDFNNEADTPDNFQSRRPNTSFCFLDIRSPGLGDTAMYLCAPSRGGESEKLFFGSGTQLSVL.

The genes are TRBV5-4 and TRBJ2-1; 13 bases align to TRBD2. This CDR3 has 18 residues. V shed 3 bases, J shed 0 bases, and the junction held 6 bases outside the gene matches. CDR1 SGHNT and CDR2 YYREEE come from the germline V gene (reference sequence). CDR3 protein: CASSSGTSGRASYNEQFF. DNA of the CDR3: TGTGCCAGCAGCTCGGGAACTAGCGGGAGGGCCTCCTACAATGAGCAGTTCTTC.

This clone occurred many times. Other DNA sequences in this sample translate to the same CDR3. The V and J genes are TRBV29-1 and TRBJ2-7, with 8 nucleotides matching TRBD1. Germline-derived CDR1 and CDR2 are SQVTM and ANQGSEA. V was clipped by 5 bases and J by 5 bases; unmatched bases: 2. CDR3 size: 11 residues. The CDR3: CSVMTGDEQYF. As DNA, the CDR3 is TGCAGCGTTATGACAGGGGACGAGCAGTACTTC.

The J gene is TRBJ1-1, the V gene TRBV28, with 7 bases matching TRBD1. Germline assignment: CDR1 MDHEN and CDR2 SYDVKM. This CDR3 region has 14 residues. The J segment lost 4 bases and the V segment lost 2 bases, leaving 4 bases of the junction unmatched. Here the CDR3 DNA reads TGTGCCAGCAGTTTAGCCTCAGGGGGCACTGAAGCTTTCTTT. Its protein product is CASSLASGGTEAFF. Full variable domain (rest looked up from reference TRBV28 and TRBJ1-1): DVKVTQSSRYLVKRTGEKVFLECVQDMDHENMFWYRQDPGLGLRLIYFSYDVKMKEKGDIPEGYSVSREKKERFSLILESASTNQTSMYLCASSLASGGTEAFFGQGTRLTVV.

The V and J genes are TRBV7-9 and TRBJ1-1, with D possibly being TRBD1 (6 bases). V gave up 5 bases and J gave up 4 bases, with 8 bases separating them. The CDR3 extends over 12 amino acids. CDR1 is SEHNR and CDR2 is FQNEAQ in the germline V gene (reference sequence). CDR3 protein: CASSVQGTEAFF. Here the CDR3 DNA reads TGTGCCAGCAGCGTACAGGGCACTGAAGCTTTCTTT.

This chain joins TRBV7-9 and TRBJ2-1; 8 nucleotides agree with TRBD1. This CDR3 comprises 15 residues. With V trimmed by 1 base and J by 2 bases, 1 base remained unmatched. CDR1 and CDR2 (germline): SEHNR, FQNEAQ (reference sequence). CDR3 in amino acids: CASSLGTGTYNEQFF. As DNA, the CDR3 is TGTGCCAGCAGCTTAGGGACAGGGACCTACAATGAGCAGTTCTTC.

This clone was observed once. The rearrangement uses TRBV9 and TRBJ1-2; D possibly corresponds to TRBD1 (6 bases). The CDR3 runs 16 residues. Germline assignment: CDR1 SGDLS and CDR2 YYNGEE. Trimming stripped 4 bases from V and 3 bases from J, with 19 bases between. DNA for the CDR3: TGTGCCAGCAGCCCACGAATGGTGCAGGGGTACTATGGCTACACCTTC. It translates to CASSPRMVQGYYGYTF.